One T cell receptor beta chain is described in this entry. The entry originates in a study of blood T cell repertoires in COVID-19. Study details: Some COVID-19 samples were acute and others convalescent; all came from the United States, Italy and Spain.

The length of the CDR3 is 18 residues. V was trimmed by 1 base and J by 5 bases, leaving 22 bases between them. Looked up from germline, CDR1 is SGHRS and CDR2 is YFSETQ. Original processing methods: The authors estimated nucleated cell counts from reference gene primer amplification. Libraries were prepared by immunoSEQ multiplex PCR; TCRdb keeps only in-frame clonotypes and omits some of them. V, J and clone size are taken as reported in that table, and D and trimming were inferred from the DNA itself. Of around 190,000 clones in the sample, about 88% were seen once. In terms of age and location, participants ranged from roughly 18 to 90 years and lived in about two dozen US areas.

The chain is built from TRBV5-1 and TRBJ1-3; D possibly corresponds to TRBD1 (6 bases). The sequenced sample consisted of PBMCs or T cells enriched from blood (not recorded which). This sequence originates from a woman aged 35 to 49 in a cohort exposed to, infected with or recovered from COVID-19 (not recorded which). CDR3 DNA: TGCGCCAGCAGCTTGACGGCTATAGAGGGGGTCGGGAGAAACACCATATATTTT. Amino acid sequence: CASSLTAIEGVGRNTIYF.